A selection of T cell receptor beta chains follows, all from one sample in a study of shared T cell receptors in the human thymus. Using immunoSEQ multiplex PCR, the repertoire was profiled, and TCRdb retains in-frame clones only, with some absent. This sample has about 540,000 clones, with around 78% found just once. These same records also appear under a second study, on human thymus T cells.

The sequenced sample was thymocytes. The receptors were sampled from a boy less than two years old with a congenital heart defect. CDR3s include the opening cysteine and the closing phenylalanine or tryptophan. The listing skips clone size in some rows; elsewhere it reads once, few, many or a size class.

V: TRBV4-3
J: TRBJ2-7
size: NA
CDR3: CASSRLGQRMENEQYF

V: TRBV30
J: TRBJ1-1
size: NA
CDR3: CAWSGHPNTEAFF

V: TRBV10-3
J: TRBJ2-7
size: NA
CDR3: CAITQGLSSYEQYF

V: TRBV13
J: TRBJ2-7
size: NA
CDR3: CASSLRNTSGPSYEQYF

V: TRBV7-3
J: TRBJ2-7
size: NA
CDR3: CASSLTGGPSYEQYF

V: TRBV6-4
J: TRBJ2-5
size: NA
CDR3: CASSVAPSGHQETQYF

V: TRBV28
J: TRBJ2-3
size: NA
CDR3: CASSPHPNRVSTDTQYF

V: TRBV2
J: TRBJ1-5
size: few
CDR3: CASSETGDNQPQHF

V: TRBV19
J: TRBJ2-1
size: NA
CDR3: CASSQDSSYNEQFF

V: TRBV5-4
J: TRBJ2-5
size: NA
CDR3: CASGARELGRDRETQYF

V: TRBV28
J: TRBJ2-4
size: NA
CDR3: CASSLFWSRQGLAKNIQYF

V: TRBV4-3
J: TRBJ2-7
size: NA
CDR3: CASSRWWEAVYEQYF

V: TRBV4-3
J: TRBJ2-5
size: few
CDR3: CASSQEVGLAGTYGETQYF

V: TRBV30
J: TRBJ2-1
size: NA
CDR3: CAWRLPGTYSYNEQFF

V: TRBV28
J: TRBJ1-5
size: NA
CDR3: CASGQGLVALAQHF

V: TRBV25-1
J: TRBJ2-7
size: NA
CDR3: CASTGGYTYEQYF

V: TRBV28
J: TRBJ1-1
size: once
CDR3: CASSSRTGGRYSEAFF

V: TRBV5-4
J: TRBJ2-1
size: NA
CDR3: CASDKREKGSYNEQFF

V: TRBV28
J: TRBJ2-3
size: once
CDR3: CASEREVKADTQYF

V: TRBV29-1
J: TRBJ2-3
size: NA
CDR3: CSVPSWRDTQYF

V: TRBV6-1
J: TRBJ2-7
size: few
CDR3: CASSDQGLAAWLVYF

V: TRBV15
J: TRBJ2-7
size: once
CDR3: CATSRDYFGIHEQYF

V: TRBV4-3
J: TRBJ1-5
size: NA
CDR3: CASSQVPGTGINQPQHF

V: TRBV27
J: TRBJ2-7
size: NA
CDR3: CASSLIPGGRSYEQYF

V: TRBV4-3
J: TRBJ2-7
size: once
CDR3: CASSQNTGTSGAYEQYF

V: TRBV7-9
J: TRBJ2-7
size: few
CDR3: CASSLVSGTSLNNEQYF

V: TRBV5-1
J: TRBJ1-1
size: NA
CDR3: CASSNDRSNTEAFF

V: TRBV9
J: TRBJ2-3
size: NA
CDR3: CASSGRATDTQYF

V: TRBV11-3
J: TRBJ2-2
size: NA
CDR3: CASSLGRGASGRIVTGELFF

V: TRBV15
J: TRBJ2-1
size: NA
CDR3: CATSRDGLAGGLPYNEQFF

V: TRBV11-2
J: TRBJ2-7
size: NA
CDR3: CASSLPFYEQYF

V: TRBV11-3
J: TRBJ1-4
size: NA
CDR3: CASSLDSGAGKLFF

V: TRBV7-9
J: TRBJ1-2
size: NA
CDR3: CASTPQNGDSWDRDGYTF

V: TRBV10-1
J: TRBJ1-1
size: NA
CDR3: CASSEGRDAETEAFF

V: TRBV7-6
J: TRBJ2-7
size: NA
CDR3: CASSCGGSGGSLQYF

V: TRBV4-2
J: TRBJ2-7
size: NA
CDR3: CASSGSLAGAEQYF

V: TRBV14
J: TRBJ2-1
size: NA
CDR3: CASSQPRRGRSYNEQFF